This TCR beta chain was profiled in a study of Ad26.COV2.S vaccination and SARS-CoV-2 variants. Study-level information: Into the muscle, Ad26.COV2.S was dosed once or twice, 56 days apart. Study-level points and caveats: Higher spike-specific TCR breadth was found in vaccine recipients than in placebo recipients.

The protocol was immunoSEQ multiplex PCR, while the TCRdb copy is restricted to in-frame clones and leaves out a portion. This sample has 400,000 to 450,000 clones; roughly 91% occur once, and the top ten carry approximately 4.3%. On this clone itself: The antigen is not known.

Documented treatment: around 19 received Ad26.COV2.S at low or high dose, single or two shots; roughly five received placebo; per-sample allocation not given. Sampling was done on day 63 after the first vaccine or placebo injection. An Ad26 vector was used to express Wuhan-strain SARS-CoV-2 spike as the vaccine. This TCR was recovered from a person aged 18-65 years who received the Ad26.COV2.S COVID-19 vaccine or a placebo. The specimen comprised peripheral blood, sampled in a trial of Ad26.COV2.S vaccine versus placebo.

CDR3 in amino acids: CASSPSGRPLTGELFF. The CDR3 DNA follows: TGTGCCAGCAGCCCTAGCGGGAGACCACTCACCGGGGAGCTGTTTTTT. The genes are TRBV5-5 and TRBJ2-2, with 10 nucleotides matching TRBD2. The CDR3 spans 16 residues. The V gene's germline CDR1 is SGHKS and CDR2 YYEKEE (reference sequence). V shed 4 bases, J shed 4 bases, and the junction held 7 bases outside the gene matches.